This entry lists 27 T cell receptor beta chains sequenced from one sample in a study of technical replicates of blood from a handful of donors. TCRdb's copy holds only in-frame clones and misses some; the assay was immunoSEQ multiplex PCR. The sample yields almost 70,000 clones, about 90% seen once. Sequencing input: T cells isolated from PBMCs. These receptors were collected from a human donor in good health.

The V gene is TRBV9, the J gene TRBJ2-2, with 16 bases aligning to TRBD2. The CDR3 has 18 residues. V lost 3 bases and J lost 4; bases outside the gene matches: 6. Germline V lookup: CDR1 SGDLS, CDR2 YYNGEE. The CDR3 loop is CASSEGLAGGPITGELFF. The CDR3 DNA reads as TGTGCCAGCAGCGAGGGACTAGCGGGAGGGCCTATCACCGGGGAGCTGTTTTTT.

The chain combines TRBV5-6 with TRBJ2-7; 8 bases fit TRBD1. Germline V gives CDR1 SGHDT, CDR2 YYEEEE. The V segment lost 3 bases and the J segment 4 bases; nucleotides outside the gene matches: 9. The length of the CDR3 is 15 residues. CDR3 residues: CASSSRGQLLYEQYF. Written as DNA, the CDR3 is TGTGCCAGCAGCTCCAGGGGGCAATTACTATACGAGCAGTACTTC.

The rearrangement links TRBV9 to TRBJ2-2; 8 bases fit TRBD2. Germline V gives CDR1 SGDLS, CDR2 YYNGEE. Unmatched junction bases numbered 3, after V lost 0 bases and J lost 5 bases. The CDR3 is 15 amino acids. CDR3 DNA sequence: TGTGCCAGCAGCGTAGACGGGAGGGGTACCGGGGAGCTGTTTTTT. This gives the protein CASSVDGRGTGELFF.

The chain has TRBV6-5 and TRBJ1-5, with D possibly being TRBD1 (5 bases). V shed 0 bases and J shed 5 bases, with 11 bases lying between them. CDR1 MNHEY and CDR2 SVGAGI come from the germline V gene. This CDR3 spans 15 amino acids. CDR3 in amino acids: CASSYSILGDQPQHF. CDR3 bases: TGTGCCAGCAGTTACTCGATTCTAGGGGATCAGCCCCAGCATTTT.

A few counts support this clone. The chain combines TRBV27 with TRBJ1-2; 10 nucleotides line up with TRBD1. V trimming: 5 bases; J trimming: 6 bases; junction bases outside the gene matches: 6. Germline loops: CDR1 MNHEY, CDR2 SMNVEV (reference sequence). This CDR3 contains 14 residues. CDR3 in amino acids: CASSTGTGANGYTF. CDR3 DNA sequence: TGTGCCAGCAGTACAGGGACAGGGGCAAATGGCTACACCTTC.

This clone has just a few counts. The rearrangement links TRBV11-2 to TRBJ2-4; TRBD1 matches at 7 bases. Germline-derived CDR1 and CDR2 are SGHAT and FQNNGV. There are 15 residues in the CDR3. V trimming: 3 bases; J trimming: 1 base; junction bases outside the gene matches: 3. The CDR3 spells CASSFQGVAKNIQYF. The CDR3 DNA reads as TGTGCCAGCAGCTTTCAGGGGGTCGCCAAAAACATTCAGTACTTC.

This sequence joins TRBV27 and TRBJ2-7, with 7 bases fitting TRBD1. The CDR3 extends over 13 amino acids. From germline, CDR1 is MNHEY and CDR2 SMNVEV (reference sequence). V gave up 3 bases and J gave up 3 bases; unmatched junction bases: 2. The CDR3, as DNA: TGTGCCAGCAGTTTGGGGACAGACTACGAGCAGTACTTC. Translated, it gives CASSLGTDYEQYF.

The rearrangement links TRBV11-3 to TRBJ2-3; 13 nucleotides match TRBD2. The CDR3 runs to 16 residues. CDR1 is SGHNT, CDR2 YENEEA, per germline. The V gene end was trimmed by 4 bases and the J gene end by 4 bases; junction bases not matched to a gene: 5. CDR3 nucleotides: TGTGCCAGCAGCTCGAGGACTAGCGGGAGCGCAGATACGCAGTATTTT. Translated, it gives CASSSRTSGSADTQYF.

This chain's CDR3 is CASSILPAGTGELFF. The CDR3, as DNA: TGTGCCAGTAGTATTTTACCGGCGGGCACCGGGGAGCTGTTTTTT. The V and J genes are TRBV19 and TRBJ2-2, with a weak D call TRBD2 (5 bases). V lost 3 bases, J lost 4 bases, and 12 bases lay in between. CDR1 and CDR2 (germline): LNHDA, SQIVND (reference sequence). This CDR3 spans 15 amino acids.

The sample holds one count of this clone. This rearrangement joins TRBV10-3 to TRBJ2-7; the match to TRBD2 covers 11 bases. V was clipped by 5 bases and J by 0 bases; unmatched bases: 9. The CDR3 spans 17 residues. Germline V gene lookup returns CDR1 ENHRY and CDR2 SYGVKD. The CDR3 DNA reads TGTGCCATCAGTCAGCTACTAGCGGGGGCGAGCTCCTACGAGCAGTACTTC. Amino acids: CAISQLLAGASSYEQYF.

V gene TRBV19 combines with J gene TRBJ1-1; 9 nucleotides match TRBD1. The germline gives CDR1 LNHDA, CDR2 SQIVND (reference sequence). The CDR3 consists of 17 residues. After removal of 3 bases from V and 5 bases from J, the junction contained 13 bases not matched to a gene. CDR3 nucleotide sequence: TGTGCCAGTAGTATTCTCCCTCCAGGGACAGGGAGGACTGAAGCTTTCTTT. This translates into CASSILPPGTGRTEAFF.

V and J are TRBV30 and TRBJ1-1; D might be TRBD1 (5 bases). This CDR3 is 11 amino acids long. With 3 bases removed from V and 8 bases from J, the gap between germline ends came to 10 bases. CDR1 is GTSNPN and CDR2 is SVGIG in the germline V gene (reference sequence). The CDR3 sequence: CAWRDSGEAFF. The CDR3 region has the DNA TGTGCCTGGAGAGATTCAGGGGAAGCTTTCTTT.

The J gene is TRBJ2-1, the V gene TRBV9, with 12 bases aligning to TRBD2. With 6 bases clipped from V and 4 bases from J, the junction kept 11 bases outside the gene matches. The CDR3 sequence is 17 residues long. Germline assignment: CDR1 SGDLS and CDR2 YYNGEE. The CDR3 DNA reads TGTGCCAGCAACGGACTAGCGGGGTCCTCCACATACAATGAGCAGTTCTTC. Protein: CASNGLAGSSTYNEQFF.

This clone came up a few times. The CDR3 is CASSSGALVYGYTF. CDR3 DNA sequence: TGTGCCAGCAGTTCAGGGGCCCTTGTCTATGGCTACACCTTC. The V and J genes are TRBV2 and TRBJ1-2; the D gene is possibly TRBD1 (6 bases). This CDR3 comprises 14 residues. Trimming shortened V by 5 bases and J by 4 bases, and 14 bases separated the two germline ends. From germline, CDR1 is SNHLY and CDR2 FYNNEI.

This chain uses TRBV4-3 with TRBJ1-2; TRBD1 might be the D (5 bases). The CDR3 has 16 amino acids. Between the trimmed V and J ends, which lost 0 bases and 5 bases, there was a span of 16 bases. Germline V lookup: CDR1 LGHNA, CDR2 YSLEER. This CDR3 is CASSQERAGLWYGYTF. The CDR3 DNA reads as TGCGCCAGCAGCCAAGAAAGGGCAGGGCTATGGTATGGCTACACCTTC.

This sequence joins TRBV7-2 and TRBJ1-5; TRBD1 aligns across 9 bases. J lost 7 bases, V lost 1 base, and 5 bases had no gene match. Per germline, CDR1 SGHTA and CDR2 FQGNSA. This CDR3 region has 15 residues. The CDR3: CASSLVGQGGQPQHF. Written as DNA, the CDR3 is TGTGCCAGCAGCTTAGTGGGACAGGGCGGCCAGCCCCAGCATTTT.

The chain is built from TRBV7-3 and TRBJ2-2, with D tentatively TRBD2 (6 bases). Germline lookup yields CDR1 SGHTA and CDR2 FQGTGA. Trimming shortened V by 7 bases and J by 3 bases, and 15 bases separated the two germline ends. CDR3 length equals 15 residues. CDR3 sequence reads: CASNKGLPYTGELFF. The CDR3 bases are TGTGCCAGCAACAAGGGACTCCCCTACACCGGGGAGCTGTTTTTT.

The V and J genes are TRBV19 and TRBJ1-2; D not resolved. This CDR3 has 13 residues. The V and J ends lost 2 bases and 4 bases respectively, with 8 bases between them. Germline V gene lookup returns CDR1 LNHDA and CDR2 SQIVND (reference sequence). The CDR3 nucleotides read TGTGCCAGTAGTATAAGGGAGGGCTATGGCTACACCTTC. As protein: CASSIREGYGYTF.

This rearrangement joins TRBV7-8 to TRBJ1-5, with a possible D match to TRBD1 (6 bases). CDR3 size: 14 residues. CDR1 is SGHVS, CDR2 FQNEAQ, per germline. V was trimmed by 4 bases and J by 6 bases, leaving 13 bases between them. The CDR3 DNA follows: TGTGCCAGCAGCTCCGACAGGCATGGTCAGCCCCAGCATTTT. Amino acid sequence: CASSSDRHGQPQHF. Full variable domain (missing parts from reference TRBV7-8 and TRBJ1-5): GAGVSQSPRYKVAKRGQDVALRCDPISGHVSLFWYQQALGQGPEFLTYFQNEAQLDKSGLPSDRFFAERPEGSVSTLKIQRTQQEDSAVYLCASSSDRHGQPQHFGDGTRLSIL.

The V gene is TRBV4-1, the J gene TRBJ2-1; TRBD2 might be the D (5 bases). Germline CDR1 is MGHRA and CDR2 is YSYEKL. CDR3 length: 16 residues. V was clipped by 3 bases and J by 5 bases, with 17 bases between them. The CDR3 bases are TGCGCCAGCAGCCATCGGGTACCTAGCAGTCACAATGAGCAGTTCTTC. Amino acids: CASSHRVPSSHNEQFF.

The rearrangement links TRBV19 to TRBJ2-7; tentatively, D is TRBD1 (6 bases). Germline V CDR1 and CDR2: LNHDA, SQIVND (reference sequence). The CDR3 runs 14 residues. V was shortened by 3 bases and J by 0 bases, with 9 bases between the two germline ends. Here the CDR3 reads CASSMQGSSYEQYF. The CDR3 DNA follows: TGTGCCAGTAGTATGCAGGGGAGCTCCTACGAGCAGTACTTC.

The chain uses TRBV10-2 and TRBJ2-3; 10 bases align to TRBD2. V lost 2 bases to trimming and J lost 1 base; unmatched junction nucleotides: 3. The CDR3 covers 16 residues. From germline, CDR1 is WSHSY and CDR2 SAAADI. CDR3 in DNA: TGCGCCAGCAGTGAGATAGCGGGAGGCCGCACAGATACGCAGTATTTT. Translation: CASSEIAGGRTDTQYF.

This chain connects TRBV4-1 to TRBJ2-4; TRBD2 might be the D (5 bases). This CDR3 comprises 17 residues. The V and J ends lost 0 bases and 1 base respectively, with 13 bases between them. The germline CDR1 and CDR2 sequences are MGHRA and YSYEKL. The CDR3 is CASSQDWGDLAKNIQYF. CDR3 sequence (DNA): TGCGCCAGCAGCCAAGACTGGGGAGACTTGGCCAAAAACATTCAGTACTTC.

The V call is TRBV5-1, the J call TRBJ2-1, with 7 bases identical to TRBD2. The CDR3 consists of 16 residues. V lost 1 base to trimming and J lost 8 bases; unmatched junction nucleotides: 12. From germline, CDR1 is SGHRS and CDR2 YFSETQ. In DNA, the CDR3 is TGCGCCAGCAGCTTGTACGGGGGGTCAGGTGGCGATGAGCAGTTCTTC. This encodes CASSLYGGSGGDEQFF.

The rearrangement links TRBV27 to TRBJ1-1, with D hard to call. Trimming took off 2 bases at V and 6 bases at J, with 10 bases between the two ends. The CDR3 covers 13 residues. CDR1 MNHEY and CDR2 SMNVEV come from the germline V gene (reference sequence). The CDR3 bases are TGTGCCAGCAGTTTACATCCCCGGGCTGAAGCTTTCTTT. The encoded protein is CASSLHPRAEAFF.

CDR3 region: CASRSSAGAEGYGYTF. The CDR3, as DNA: TGTGCCAGCAGATCATCCGCGGGGGCTGAGGGGTATGGCTACACCTTC. The chain combines TRBV28 with TRBJ1-2, with a weak D call TRBD1 (6 bases). There are 16 residues in the CDR3. Trimming stripped 6 bases from V and 5 bases from J, with 22 bases between. Looked up from germline, CDR1 is MDHEN and CDR2 is SYDVKM.

The chain links TRBV6-5 to TRBJ2-5; 11 positions agree with TRBD1. The CDR3 loop spans 15 amino acids. The junction had 10 bases not matched to a gene; V was cut back by 6 bases and J by 7 bases. The germline V gene encodes CDR1 MNHEY and CDR2 SVGAGI. CDR3 sequence: CASSRTGGLPVTQYF. The CDR3, as DNA: TGTGCCAGCAGCCGGACAGGGGGCCTCCCTGTGACCCAGTACTTC.